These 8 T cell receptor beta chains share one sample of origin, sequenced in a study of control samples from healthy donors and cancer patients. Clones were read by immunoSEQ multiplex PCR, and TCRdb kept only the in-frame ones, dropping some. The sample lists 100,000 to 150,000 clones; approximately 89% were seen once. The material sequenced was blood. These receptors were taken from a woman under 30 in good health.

CDR3 sequence (DNA): TGTGCCAGCACCCGGGACAGGGGGCGCTACAATGAGCAGTTCTTC. This codes for CASTRDRGRYNEQFF. The V and J genes are TRBV28 and TRBJ2-1; 12 bases are shared with TRBD1. CDR1 is MDHEN, CDR2 SYDVKM, per germline. Trimming at V came to 7 bases and at J to 3 bases, leaving 4 bases not matched to a gene. The CDR3 extends over 15 amino acids.

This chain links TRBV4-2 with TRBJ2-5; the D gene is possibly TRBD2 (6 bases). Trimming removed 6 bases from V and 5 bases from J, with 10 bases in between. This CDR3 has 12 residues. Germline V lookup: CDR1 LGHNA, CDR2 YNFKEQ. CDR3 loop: CASRGRDETQYF. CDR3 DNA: TGTGCCAGCAGGGGGCGGGATGAGACCCAGTACTTC.

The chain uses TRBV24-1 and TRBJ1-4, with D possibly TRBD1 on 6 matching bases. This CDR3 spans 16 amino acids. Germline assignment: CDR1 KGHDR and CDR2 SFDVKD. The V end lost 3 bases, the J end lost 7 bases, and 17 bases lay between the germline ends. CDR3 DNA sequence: TGTGCCACCAGTGATCCAACAGGGTCTGGTGGTGAAAAACTGTTTTTT. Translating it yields CATSDPTGSGGEKLFF.

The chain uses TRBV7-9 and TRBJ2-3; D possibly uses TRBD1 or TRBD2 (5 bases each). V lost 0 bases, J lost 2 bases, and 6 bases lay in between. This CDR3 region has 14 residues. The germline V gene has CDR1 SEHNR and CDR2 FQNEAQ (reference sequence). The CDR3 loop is CASSLAGTTDTQYF. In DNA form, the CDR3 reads TGTGCCAGCAGCTTAGCGGGGACCACAGATACGCAGTATTTT.

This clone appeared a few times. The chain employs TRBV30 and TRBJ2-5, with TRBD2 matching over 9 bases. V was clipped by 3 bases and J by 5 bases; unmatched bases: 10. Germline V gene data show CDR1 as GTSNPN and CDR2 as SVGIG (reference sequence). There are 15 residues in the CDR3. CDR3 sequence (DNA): TGTGCCTGGAGGGAGCGGGGGGATGGGTTGGAGACCCAGTACTTC. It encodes CAWRERGDGLETQYF.

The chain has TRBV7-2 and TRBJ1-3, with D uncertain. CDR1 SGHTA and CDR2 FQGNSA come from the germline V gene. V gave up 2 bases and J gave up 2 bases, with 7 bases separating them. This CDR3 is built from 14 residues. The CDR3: CASSLSVTGNTIYF. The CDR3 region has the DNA TGTGCCAGCAGCTTATCTGTGACTGGAAACACCATATATTTT.

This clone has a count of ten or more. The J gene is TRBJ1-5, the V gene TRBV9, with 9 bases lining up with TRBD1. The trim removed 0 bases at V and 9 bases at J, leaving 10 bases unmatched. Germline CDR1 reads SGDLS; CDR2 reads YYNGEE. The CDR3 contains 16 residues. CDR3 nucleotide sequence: TGTGCCAGCAGCGTAGCCCCTAGGACAGGGGAAGGGCCCCAGCATTTT. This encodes CASSVAPRTGEGPQHF.

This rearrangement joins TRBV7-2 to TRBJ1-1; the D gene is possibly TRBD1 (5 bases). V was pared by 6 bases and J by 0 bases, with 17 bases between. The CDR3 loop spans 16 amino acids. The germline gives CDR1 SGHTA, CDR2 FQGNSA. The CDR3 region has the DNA TGTGCCAGCAGGCCAAATGGGGGGGGATTGAACACTGAAGCTTTCTTT. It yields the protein CASRPNGGGLNTEAFF.